Listed below are T cell receptor beta chains from one sample, sequenced in a study of cytomegalovirus exposure and HLA in healthy donors. This table comes from immunoSEQ multiplex PCR, and its TCRdb copy is limited to in-frame clones, with some not included. The sample carries 100,000 or so clones, 80% to 90% recorded once. Sequencing was done on a sample of PBMCs. The origin of the receptors is a middle-aged man in good health and CMV-seronegative. Both conserved end residues are part of each CDR3. The order of the fields is J gene, V gene, CDR3 protein.

TRBJ2-2,TRBV14,CASSQVRGDTGELFF
TRBJ1-2,TRBV18,CASSPLPRGGYTF
TRBJ1-2,TRBV6-1,CASSSDRRYGYTF
TRBJ2-1,TRBV7-6,CASSPLGSDEQFF
TRBJ2-2,TRBV5-1,CASSLGATGDPGELFF
TRBJ2-3,TRBV7-2,CASSLTGDPEGTDTQYF
TRBJ2-5,TRBV21-1,CASSKPGGGRFETQYF
TRBJ2-1,TRBV10-3,CATLDRDGNEQFF
TRBJ2-7,TRBV27,CASSLSWGLPSYEQYF
TRBJ2-7,TRBV7-8,CASSLERTGLGEQYF
TRBJ2-7,TRBV4-3,CASSQGMGGSYEQYF
TRBJ1-2,TRBV6-5,CASSFTGGTGSYGYTF
TRBJ2-6,TRBV5-4,CASSLLNSGANVLTF
TRBJ2-7,TRBV27,CASSSTGSSYEQYF
TRBJ2-7,TRBV4-2,CASSQNRDTYYEQYF
TRBJ2-7,TRBV4-3,CASSQDARGPYEQYF
TRBJ2-5,TRBV7-6,CASSLGAGETQYF
TRBJ1-4,TRBV7-2,CASSKTGQTNEKLFF